The source of this T cell receptor beta chain is a study of brain T cells in children with intractable seizures. This CDR3 region has 14 residues. Trimming shortened V by 1 base and J by 7 bases, and 13 bases separated the two germline ends. Germline CDR1 reads LGHNA; CDR2 reads YNFKEQ. The protocol was immunoSEQ multiplex PCR, while the TCRdb copy is restricted to in-frame clones and leaves out a portion. The table records around 41,000 clones, over 75% of them present only once. This chain connects TRBV4-2 to TRBJ1-1; no definite D call. The sequence came from a girl aged 2-10 years with tuberous sclerosis and intractable seizures. The specimen comprised peripheral blood, sampled at surgery. CDR3 nucleotide sequence: TGTGCCAGCAGCCAAGCGGACCACGGGGTTGAAGCTTTCTTT. This codes for CASSQADHGVEAFF.